This TCR beta chain was retrieved from a study of identical twins. V trimming: 6 bases; J trimming: 10 bases; junction bases outside the gene matches: 6. The CDR3 is 12 residues long. Germline V gene lookup returns CDR1 MNHEY and CDR2 SVGEGT. TCRdb used MiXCR to reprocess the 5' RACE reads, holding one entry per CDR3 protein. Of 200,000 to 250,000 distinct CDR3 sequences detected, approximately 7% appear once; the ten largest clones hold approximately 3.7%. This sample also appeared in a second study, on yellow fever vaccine responses in identical twins.

This sequence joins TRBV6-2 or TRBV6-3 and TRBJ2-4, with 7 positions matching TRBD1. The specimen was memory (CD45RO+) T cells sorted from blood. The clonotype comes from a woman younger than 30 in good health. The CDR3 sequence: CASSDRVWIQYF. CDR3 nucleotides: TGTGCCAGCAGCGACAGGGTGTGGATTCAGTACTTC.